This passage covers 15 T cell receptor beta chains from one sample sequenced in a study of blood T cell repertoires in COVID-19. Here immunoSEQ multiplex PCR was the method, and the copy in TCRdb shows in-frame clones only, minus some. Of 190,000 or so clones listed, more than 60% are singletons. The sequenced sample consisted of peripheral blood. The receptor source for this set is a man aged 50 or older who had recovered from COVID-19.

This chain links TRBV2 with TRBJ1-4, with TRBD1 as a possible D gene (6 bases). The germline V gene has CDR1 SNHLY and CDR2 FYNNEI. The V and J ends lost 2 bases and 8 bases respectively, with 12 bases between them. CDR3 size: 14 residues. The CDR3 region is CASSERRGGEKLFF. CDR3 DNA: TGTGCCAGCAGTGAACGTCGGGGGGGCGAAAAACTGTTTTTT.

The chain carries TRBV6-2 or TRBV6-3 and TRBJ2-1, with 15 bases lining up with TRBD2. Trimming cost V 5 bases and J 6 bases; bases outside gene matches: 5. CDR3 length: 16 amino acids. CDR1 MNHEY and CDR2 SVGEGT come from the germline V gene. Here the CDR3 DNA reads TGTGCCAGCAGTAAACCGGGACTAGCGGGAGGCAATGAGCAGTTCTTC. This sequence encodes CASSKPGLAGGNEQFF.

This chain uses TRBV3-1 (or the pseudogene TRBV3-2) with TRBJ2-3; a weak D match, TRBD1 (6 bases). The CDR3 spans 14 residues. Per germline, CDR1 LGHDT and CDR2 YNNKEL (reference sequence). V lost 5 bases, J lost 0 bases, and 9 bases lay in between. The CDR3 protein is CASSWTASTDTQYF. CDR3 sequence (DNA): TGTGCCAGCAGCTGGACAGCTAGCACAGATACGCAGTATTTT.

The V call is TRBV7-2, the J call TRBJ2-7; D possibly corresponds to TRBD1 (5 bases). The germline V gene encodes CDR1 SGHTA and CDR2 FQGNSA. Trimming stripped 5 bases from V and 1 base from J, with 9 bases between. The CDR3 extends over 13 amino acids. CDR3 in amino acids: CASSHGHSYEQYF. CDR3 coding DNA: TGTGCCAGCAGCCATGGACATTCCTACGAGCAGTACTTC.

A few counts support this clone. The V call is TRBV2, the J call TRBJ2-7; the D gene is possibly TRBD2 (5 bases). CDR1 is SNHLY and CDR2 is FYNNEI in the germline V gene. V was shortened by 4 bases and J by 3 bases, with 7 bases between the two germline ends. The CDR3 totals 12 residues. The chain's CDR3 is CASSVRGYEQYF. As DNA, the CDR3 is TGTGCCAGCAGTGTCCGGGGCTACGAGCAGTACTTC.

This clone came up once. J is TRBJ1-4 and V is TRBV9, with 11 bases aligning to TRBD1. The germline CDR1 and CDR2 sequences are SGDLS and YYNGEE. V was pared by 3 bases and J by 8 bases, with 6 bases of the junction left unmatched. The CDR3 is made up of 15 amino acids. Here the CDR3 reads CASSADGTGGEKLFF. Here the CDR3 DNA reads TGTGCCAGCAGCGCCGATGGGACAGGGGGGGAAAAACTGTTTTTT.

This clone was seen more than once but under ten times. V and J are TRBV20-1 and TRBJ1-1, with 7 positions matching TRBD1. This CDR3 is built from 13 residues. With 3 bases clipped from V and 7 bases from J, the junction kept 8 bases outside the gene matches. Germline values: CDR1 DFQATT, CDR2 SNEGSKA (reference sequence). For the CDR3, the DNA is TGCAGTGCTAGTCAGGACAGGACTTTTGAAGCTTTCTTT. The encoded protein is CSASQDRTFEAFF.

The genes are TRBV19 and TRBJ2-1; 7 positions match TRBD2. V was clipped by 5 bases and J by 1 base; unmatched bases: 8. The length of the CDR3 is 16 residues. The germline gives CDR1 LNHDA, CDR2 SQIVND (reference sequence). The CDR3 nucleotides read TGTGCCAGTAGTCCGCCTAGCGGAAATTCCTACAATGAGCAGTTCTTC. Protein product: CASSPPSGNSYNEQFF. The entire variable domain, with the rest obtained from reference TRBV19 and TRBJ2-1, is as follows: DGGITQSPKYLFRKEGQNVTLSCEQNLNHDAMYWYRQDPGQGLRLIYYSQIVNDFQKGDIAEGYSVSREKKESFPLTVTSAQKNPTAFYLCASSPPSGNSYNEQFFGPGTRLTVL.

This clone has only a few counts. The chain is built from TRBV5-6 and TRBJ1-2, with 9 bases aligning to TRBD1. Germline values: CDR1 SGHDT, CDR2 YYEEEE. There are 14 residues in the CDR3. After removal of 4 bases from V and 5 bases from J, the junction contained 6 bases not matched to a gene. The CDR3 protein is CASSLLTGGYGYTF. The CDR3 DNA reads TGTGCCAGCAGCCTATTGACAGGGGGGTATGGCTACACCTTC.

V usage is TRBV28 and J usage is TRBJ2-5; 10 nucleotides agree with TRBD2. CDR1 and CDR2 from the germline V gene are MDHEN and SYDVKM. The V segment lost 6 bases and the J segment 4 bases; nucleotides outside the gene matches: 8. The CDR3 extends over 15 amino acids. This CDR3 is CASSPGLAGVETQYF. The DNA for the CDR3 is TGTGCCAGCAGCCCCGGGCTAGCGGGAGTAGAGACCCAGTACTTC.

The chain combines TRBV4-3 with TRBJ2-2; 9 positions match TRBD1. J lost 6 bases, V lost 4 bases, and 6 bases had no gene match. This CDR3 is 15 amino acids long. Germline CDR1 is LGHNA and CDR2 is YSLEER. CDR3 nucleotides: TGCGCCAGCAGCCCGGGACAGGGACGCGCCGGGGAGCTGTTTTTT. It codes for CASSPGQGRAGELFF.

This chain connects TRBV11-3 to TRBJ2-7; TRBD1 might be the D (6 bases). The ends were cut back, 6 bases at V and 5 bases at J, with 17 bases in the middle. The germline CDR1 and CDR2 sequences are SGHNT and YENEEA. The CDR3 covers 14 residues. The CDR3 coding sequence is TGTGCCAGCAGTCCCAATACAGGGTCCCACGAGCAGTACTTC. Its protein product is CASSPNTGSHEQYF.

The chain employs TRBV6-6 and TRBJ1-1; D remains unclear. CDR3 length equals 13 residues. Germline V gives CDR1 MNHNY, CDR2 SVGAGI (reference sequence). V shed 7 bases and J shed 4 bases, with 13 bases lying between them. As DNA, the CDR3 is TGTGCCAGCATAAGTGGCACAGCCACTGAAGCTTTCTTT. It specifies CASISGTATEAFF.

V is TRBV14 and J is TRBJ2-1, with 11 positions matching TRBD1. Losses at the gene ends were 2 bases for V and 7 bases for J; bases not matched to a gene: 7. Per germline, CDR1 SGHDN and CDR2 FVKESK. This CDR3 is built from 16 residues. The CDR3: CASSQPGTGGYNEQFF. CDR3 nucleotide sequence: TGTGCCAGCAGCCAACCTGGGACAGGGGGTTATAATGAGCAGTTCTTC.

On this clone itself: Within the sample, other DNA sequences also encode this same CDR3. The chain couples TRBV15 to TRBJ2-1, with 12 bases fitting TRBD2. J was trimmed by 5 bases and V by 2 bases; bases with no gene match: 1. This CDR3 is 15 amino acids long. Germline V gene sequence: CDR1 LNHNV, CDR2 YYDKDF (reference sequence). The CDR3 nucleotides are TGTGCCACCAGCAGACGACTAGCGGGAGACAATGAGCAGTTCTTC. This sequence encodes CATSRRLAGDNEQFF. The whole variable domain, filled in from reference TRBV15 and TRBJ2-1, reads DAMVIQNPRYQVTQFGKPVTLSCSQTLNHNVMYWYQQKSSQAPKLLFHYYDKDFNNEADTPDNFQSRRPNTSFCFLDIRSPGLGDTAMYLCATSRRLAGDNEQFFGPGTRLTVL.